The rows below give T cell receptor beta chains drawn from one sample of a study of CD8 T cell repertoires and HIV-1 epitope variants. Clones were read by immunoSEQ multiplex PCR, and TCRdb kept only the in-frame ones, dropping some. The data show approximately 2,200 clones, approximately 76% seen once. For these receptors, no antigen is known. The specimen sequenced was cultured CD8+ T cells derived from PBMCs. The receptors derive from a male donor with HIV. CDR3s include the opening cysteine and the closing phenylalanine or tryptophan. D genes are given only for firm matches. Rows give clone size only sometimes, using once, few, many, or a class for an expanded clone.

clone_size,j_call,d_call,v_call,cdr3_nt,cdr3_aa
NA,TRBJ2-3,NA,TRBV15,TGTGCCACCAGCAAATTTAGACGGACTACCGGCACAGATACGCAGTATTTT,CATSKFRRTTGTDTQYF
NA,TRBJ1-3,TRBD1,TRBV29-1,TGCAGCGTGACAGGGGGATCGGAAAACACCATATATTTT,CSVTGGSENTIYF
NA,TRBJ1-5,TRBD1,TRBV6-6,TGTGCCAGCAGCCGCGGACAGGCATCTCAGCCCCAGCATTTT,CASSRGQASQPQHF
NA,TRBJ1-3,NA,TRBV28,TGTGCCAGCAGTTCCTTACAGGACCTCTCTGGAAACACCATATATTTT,CASSSLQDLSGNTIYF
few,TRBJ1-1,TRBD1,TRBV30,TGTGCCTGGAGTACGTACAAGGGGGCTTGGACTGAAGCTTTCTTT,CAWSTYKGAWTEAFF
once,TRBJ1-3,NA,TRBV29-1,TGCAGCGTTGAGGCGGGAAACACCATATATTTT,CSVEAGNTIYF
NA,TRBJ2-7,TRBD1,TRBV7-3,TGTGCCAGCAGCTTGGGACAGTACCTTCGTGAGCAGTACTTC,CASSLGQYLREQYF
few,TRBJ2-3,NA,TRBV5-4,TGTGCCAGCAGCCTGGACTTTAGCACAGATACGCAGTATTTT,CASSLDFSTDTQYF
NA,TRBJ2-7,NA,TRBV6-6,TGTGCCAGCAGTTACTCACAGGGAAGAGGGGACGAGCAGTACTTC,CASSYSQGRGDEQYF
NA,TRBJ2-7,TRBD1,TRBV5-4,TGTGCCAGCAGCTCTCGGACAGGGGGCTACGAGCAGTACTTC,CASSSRTGGYEQYF
few,TRBJ2-1,NA,TRBV2,TGTGCCAGCGGTCCTACGGGAGTGCACAATGAGCAGTTCTTC,CASGPTGVHNEQFF
NA,TRBJ2-7,NA,TRBV7-2,TGTGCCAGCAGCTTAAAGGCCAGACCGCCATACGAGCAGTACTTC,CASSLKARPPYEQYF
NA,TRBJ2-1,NA,TRBV6-5,TGTGCCAGCAGTTCCCTCGGCAGGTCCAATGAGCAGTTCTTC,CASSSLGRSNEQFF
NA,TRBJ2-3,NA,TRBV27,TGTGCCAGCAGTCAACCCTCCGGGACTTACACAGATACGCAGTATTTT,CASSQPSGTYTDTQYF
few,TRBJ2-7,NA,TRBV19,TGTGCCAGTAGTATAGCGGGGGACAGCCTCTACGAGCAGTACTTC,CASSIAGDSLYEQYF
NA,TRBJ1-5,NA,TRBV10-2,TGCGCCAGCAGGGGGGGGGAGAGCAATCAGCCCCAGCATTTT,CASRGGESNQPQHF
few,TRBJ2-2,NA,TRBV14,TGTGCCAGCAGGCTAGAAGCGAACACCGGGGAGCTGTTTTTT,CASRLEANTGELFF
few,TRBJ2-7,TRBD2,TRBV4-2,TGTGCCAGCAGTGAGACTAGCGGGGCTGCCTACGAGCAGTACTTC,CASSETSGAAYEQYF
NA,TRBJ2-1,NA,TRBV7-3,TGTGCCAGCAGCTTAGACCAATTCAATGAGCAGTTCTTC,CASSLDQFNEQFF
NA,TRBJ2-5,TRBD2,TRBV19,TGTGCCAGTAGTCAACTAGCGGGGGGCCAAGAGACCCAGTACTTC,CASSQLAGGQETQYF
NA,TRBJ2-3,NA,TRBV15,TGTGCCACCAGCGACGCCGGGGCCTCTGACACAGATACGCAGTATTTT,CATSDAGASDTDTQYF
once,TRBJ1-2,NA,TRBV6-6,TGTGCCAGCAGTTACGCTGGGAACTATGGCTACACCTTC,CASSYAGNYGYTF
NA,TRBJ1-3,NA,TRBV4-1,TGCGCCAGCAGCCAAGGGGGGTTATCAGGAAACACCATATATTTT,CASSQGGLSGNTIYF
NA,TRBJ2-6,NA,TRBV2,TGTGCCAGCACCCCCTTCGACTCTGGGGCCAACGTCCTGACTTTC,CASTPFDSGANVLTF
NA,TRBJ2-1,TRBD1,TRBV19,TGTGCCAGTAGTGAAGACAGGGGGAATGAGCAGTTCTTC,CASSEDRGNEQFF
NA,TRBJ2-7,NA,TRBV5-6,TGTGCCAGCAGCCCGATCCAGGACTTAGTCCTCGACGAGCAGTACTTC,CASSPIQDLVLDEQYF
few,TRBJ2-1,TRBD1,TRBV28,TGTGCCAGCAGTCCAGGGGGAAGTGAGCAGTTCTTC,CASSPGGSEQFF
NA,TRBJ2-1,NA,TRBV30,TGTGCCTGGCAGGGGCTAAGCTCCTACAATGAGCAGTTCTTC,CAWQGLSSYNEQFF